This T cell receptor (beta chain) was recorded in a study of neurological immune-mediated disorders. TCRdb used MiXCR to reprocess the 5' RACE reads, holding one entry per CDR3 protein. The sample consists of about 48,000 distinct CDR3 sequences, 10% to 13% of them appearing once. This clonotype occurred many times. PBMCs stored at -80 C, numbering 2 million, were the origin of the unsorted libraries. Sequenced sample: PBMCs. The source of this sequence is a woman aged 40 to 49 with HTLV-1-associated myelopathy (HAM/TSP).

The DNA for the CDR3 is TGTGCCAGCAGGACAGTTTACGAGCAGTACTTC. Translated: CASRTVYEQYF. The V and J genes are TRBV6-5 and TRBJ2-7, with D perhaps TRBD1 (5 bases). The CDR3 is made up of 11 amino acids. Trimming shortened V by 6 bases and J by 4 bases, and 7 bases separated the two germline ends. CDR1 is MNHEY, CDR2 SVGAGI, per germline.